The 13 T cell receptor beta chains presented below share a single source sample, sequenced in a study of regulatory T cells in long-lasting Graves disease. MiXCR was run by TCRdb on the reads, yielding one entry per CDR3 protein. In the table there are fewer than 2,000 distinct CDR3 sequences, approximately 82% of which are singletons. RNA isolated from PBMCs was used to make the TCR library. The specimen was peripheral blood mononuclear cells (PBMCs), collected with antithyroid drug treatment, in newly diagnosed or persistent Graves disease (not recorded which). Receptors originate from a woman under 30 with Graves disease.

The rearrangement uses TRBV6-5 and TRBJ2-5; TRBD1 matches at 7 bases. Germline V CDR1 and CDR2: MNHEY, SVGAGI. This CDR3 region has 16 residues. Trimming at V came to 5 bases and at J to 5 bases, leaving 14 bases not matched to a gene. The CDR3 DNA sequence: TGTGCCAGCAGTCCAATCCCAGGGGGACGTTGGGAGACCCAGTACTTC. The encoded protein is CASSPIPGGRWETQYF.

The CDR3 bases are TGTGCCAGCAGCCAGAGATTGATGCTAGGCTACACCTTC. This codes for CASSQRLMLGYTF. J is TRBJ1-2 and V is TRBV7-2; D is unclear. Germline values: CDR1 SGHTA, CDR2 FQGNSA. CDR3 length: 13 residues. V gave up 5 bases and J gave up 8 bases, with 15 bases separating them.

The V gene is TRBV4-1, the J gene TRBJ2-7; 7 bases map to TRBD2. J was trimmed by 3 bases and V by 0 bases; bases with no gene match: 5. The CDR3 sequence is 15 residues long. Germline CDR1 MGHRA, CDR2 YSYEKL. CDR3 in amino acids: CASSQDRGEYYEQYV. The DNA of the CDR3 is TGCGCCAGCAGCCAAGATCGGGGGGAGTACTACGAGCAGTACGTC.

V is TRBV7-9 and J is TRBJ2-2, with unresolved D. The V end lost 5 bases, the J end lost 3 bases, and 10 bases lay between the germline ends. Germline assignment: CDR1 SEHNR and CDR2 FQNEAQ (reference sequence). This CDR3 spans 14 amino acids. The CDR3 coding sequence is TGTGCCAGCAGCCCCACGTTCGACACCGGGGAGCTGTTTTTT. Translation gives CASSPTFDTGELFF.

The chain has TRBV20-1 and TRBJ1-6, with TRBD1 identical over 10 bases. CDR3 length equals 15 residues. With 5 bases clipped from V and 10 bases from J, the junction kept 11 bases outside the gene matches. Looked up from germline, CDR1 is DFQATT and CDR2 is SNEGSKA (reference sequence). DNA of the CDR3: TGCAGTGCTCAACCCGGGACAGGGGTTTTGTCACCCCTCCACTTT. Its translation: CSAQPGTGVLSPLHF.

Only one count was recorded for this clonotype. The chain employs TRBV12-3 or TRBV12-4 and TRBJ1-2; TRBD1 aligns across 8 bases. The V and J ends lost 6 bases and 0 bases, in that order; junction bases with no gene match: 6. This CDR3 is built from 15 residues. The CDR3 here is CASRAGDRPNYGYTF. The CDR3 coding sequence is TGTGCCAGCAGGGCCGGGGACAGGCCTAACTATGGCTACACCTTC.

The chain joins TRBV7-2 to TRBJ1-1; D remains ambiguous. V shed 6 bases and J shed 5 bases, with 13 bases lying between them. The CDR3 length is 13 residues. Germline V gives CDR1 SGHTA, CDR2 FQGNSA. The CDR3 here is CASRVPEGTEAFF. The CDR3 region has the DNA TGTGCCAGCAGGGTTCCGGAAGGGACTGAAGCTTTCTTT. The complete variable domain, with remaining parts taken from reference TRBV7-2 and TRBJ1-1, reads GAGVSQSPSNKVTEKGKDVELRCDPISGHTALYWYRQSLGQGLEFLIYFQGNSAPDKSGLPSDRFSAERTGGSVSTLTIQRTQQEDSAVYLCASRVPEGTEAFFGQGTRLTVV.

This rearrangement joins TRBV9 to TRBJ2-1; D may be TRBD2 (5 bases). Trimming shortened V by 3 bases and J by 9 bases, and 13 bases separated the two germline ends. The CDR3 covers 13 residues. Per the germline V gene, CDR1 is SGDLS and CDR2 is YYNGEE. CDR3 sequence reads: CASSGFLASEQFF. CDR3 DNA sequence: TGTGCCAGCAGCGGCTTTCTAGCCAGTGAGCAGTTCTTC.

The chain joins TRBV19 to TRBJ2-5; D perhaps matches TRBD1 (6 bases). From germline, CDR1 is LNHDA and CDR2 SQIVND (reference sequence). Trimming took 5 bases from V and 5 from J, leaving 24 bases between them. The CDR3 length is 17 residues. CDR3 sequence (DNA): TGTGCCAGTAGTCCCCAGGTCCACTGGGGGCATTTGGAGACCCAGTACTTC. Amino acid sequence: CASSPQVHWGHLETQYF.

The rearrangement uses TRBV19 and TRBJ2-3; 7 nucleotides align to TRBD2. CDR1 LNHDA and CDR2 SQIVND come from the germline V gene (reference sequence). J lost 2 bases, V lost 3 bases, and 2 bases had no gene match. This CDR3 region has 14 residues. The chain's CDR3 is CASSMGGITDTQYF. The CDR3 DNA reads as TGTGCCAGTAGTATGGGGGGGATCACAGATACGCAGTATTTT.

The rearrangement joins TRBV11-1 to TRBJ2-1, with 16 bases that match TRBD2. From germline, CDR1 is SGHAT and CDR2 FQDESV (reference sequence). Trimming cost V 8 bases and J 2 bases; bases outside gene matches: 9. This CDR3 spans 18 amino acids. The CDR3 DNA sequence: TGTGCCAGCCGGTGGGGGACTAGCGGGAGGGGCACCTACAATGAGCAGTTCTTC. This translates into CASRWGTSGRGTYNEQFF.

This rearrangement joins TRBV12-3 or TRBV12-4 to TRBJ2-7; 9 bases map to TRBD2. V was pared by 6 bases and J by 4 bases, with 13 bases of the junction left unmatched. The CDR3 is made up of 16 amino acids. CDR3 DNA: TGTGCCAGCAGCTCTTTAGGGCTAGCGGGAAGGTACGAGCAGTACTTC. This translates into CASSSLGLAGRYEQYF.

This chain links TRBV6-6 with TRBJ1-4, with D unclear. V lost 2 bases, J lost 0 bases, and 4 bases lay in between. The CDR3 loop spans 14 amino acids. Germline CDR1 and CDR2: MNHNY and SVGAGI (reference sequence). The DNA of the CDR3 is TGTGCCAGCAGTTACCCTGCAACTAATGAAAAACTGTTTTTT. Translation gives CASSYPATNEKLFF.